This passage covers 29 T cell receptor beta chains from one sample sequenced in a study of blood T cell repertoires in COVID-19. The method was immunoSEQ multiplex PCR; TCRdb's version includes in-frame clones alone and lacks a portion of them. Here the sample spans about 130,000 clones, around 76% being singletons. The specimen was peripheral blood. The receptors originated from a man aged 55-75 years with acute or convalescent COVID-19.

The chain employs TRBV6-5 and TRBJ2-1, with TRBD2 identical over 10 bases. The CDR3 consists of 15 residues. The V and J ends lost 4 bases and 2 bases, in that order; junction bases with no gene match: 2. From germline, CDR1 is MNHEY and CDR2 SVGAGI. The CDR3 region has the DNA TGTGCCAGCAGTTTAAGCGGGGGGGCCTACAATGAGCAGTTCTTC. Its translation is CASSLSGGAYNEQFF.

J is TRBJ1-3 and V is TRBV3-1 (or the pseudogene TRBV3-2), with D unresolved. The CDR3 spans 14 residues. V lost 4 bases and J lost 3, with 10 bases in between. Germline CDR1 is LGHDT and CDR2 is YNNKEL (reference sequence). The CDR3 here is CASSLAGSGNTIYF. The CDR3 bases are TGTGCCAGCAGCCTCGCCGGGAGTGGAAACACCATATATTTT.

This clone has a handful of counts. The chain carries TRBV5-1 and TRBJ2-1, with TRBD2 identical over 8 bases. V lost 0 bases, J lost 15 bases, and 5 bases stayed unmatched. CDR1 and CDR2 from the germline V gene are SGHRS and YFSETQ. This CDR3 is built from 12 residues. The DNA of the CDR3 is TGCGCCAGCAGCTTGGCTAAGCGGGAGTGGTTCTTC. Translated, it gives CASSLAKREWFF. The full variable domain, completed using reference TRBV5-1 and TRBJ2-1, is KAGVTQTPRYLIKTRGQQVTLSCSPISGHRSVSWYQQTPGQGLQFLFEYFSETQRNKGNFPGRFSGRQFSNSRSEMNVSTLELGDSALYLCASSLAKREWFFGPGTRLTVL.

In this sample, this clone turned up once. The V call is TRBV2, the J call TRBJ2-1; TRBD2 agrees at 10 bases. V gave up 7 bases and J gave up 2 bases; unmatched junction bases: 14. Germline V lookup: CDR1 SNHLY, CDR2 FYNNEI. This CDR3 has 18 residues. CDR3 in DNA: TGTGCCAGCAACTCCGCTTACAATAGCGGGAGGACCTACAATGAGCAGTTCTTC. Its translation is CASNSAYNSGRTYNEQFF.

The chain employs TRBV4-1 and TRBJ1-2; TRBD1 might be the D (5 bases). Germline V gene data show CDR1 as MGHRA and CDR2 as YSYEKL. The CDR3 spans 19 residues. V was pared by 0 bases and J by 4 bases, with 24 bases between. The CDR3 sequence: CASSQDWRGYSQIFYGYTF. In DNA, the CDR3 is TGCGCCAGCAGCCAAGATTGGCGGGGCTACTCCCAAATCTTCTATGGCTACACCTTC.

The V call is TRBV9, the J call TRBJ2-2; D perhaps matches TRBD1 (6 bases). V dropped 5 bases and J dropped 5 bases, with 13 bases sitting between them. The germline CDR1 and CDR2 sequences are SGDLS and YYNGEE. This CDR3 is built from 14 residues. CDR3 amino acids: CASRPQGSTGELFF. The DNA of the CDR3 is TGTGCCAGCAGACCACAGGGTTCGACCGGGGAGCTGTTTTTT.

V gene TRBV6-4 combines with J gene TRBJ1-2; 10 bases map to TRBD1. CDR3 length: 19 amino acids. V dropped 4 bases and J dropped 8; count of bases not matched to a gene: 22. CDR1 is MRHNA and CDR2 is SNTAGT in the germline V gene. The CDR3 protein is CASSVPRQGAGARRSGYTF. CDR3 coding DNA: TGTGCCAGCAGTGTCCCCCGACAGGGGGCGGGAGCCCGGAGGAGCGGCTACACCTTC.

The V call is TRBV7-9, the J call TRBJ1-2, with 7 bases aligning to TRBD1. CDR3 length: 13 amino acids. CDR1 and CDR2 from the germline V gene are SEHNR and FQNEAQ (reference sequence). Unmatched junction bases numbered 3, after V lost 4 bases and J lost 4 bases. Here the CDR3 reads CASSWTGSYGYTF. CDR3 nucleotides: TGTGCCAGCAGCTGGACAGGAAGCTATGGCTACACCTTC.

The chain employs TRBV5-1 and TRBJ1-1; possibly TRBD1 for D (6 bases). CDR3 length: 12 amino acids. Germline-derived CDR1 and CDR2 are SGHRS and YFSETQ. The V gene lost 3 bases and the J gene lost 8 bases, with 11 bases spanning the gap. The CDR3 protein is CASSSTGAEAFF. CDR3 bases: TGCGCCAGCAGCTCGACAGGTGCAGAAGCTTTCTTT. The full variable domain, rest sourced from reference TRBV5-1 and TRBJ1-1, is KAGVTQTPRYLIKTRGQQVTLSCSPISGHRSVSWYQQTPGQGLQFLFEYFSETQRNKGNFPGRFSGRQFSNSRSEMNVSTLELGDSALYLCASSSTGAEAFFGQGTRLTVV.

CDR3 nucleotides: TGTGCCAGCAGCTTACAGGGTAGGAGCAACTATGGCTACACCTTC. This gives the protein CASSLQGRSNYGYTF. The rearrangement joins TRBV7-3 to TRBJ1-2, with D possibly matching TRBD1 (5 bases). The germline CDR1 and CDR2 sequences are SGHTA and FQGTGA. Trimming pared 2 bases from V and 2 bases from J, leaving 12 bases between. The CDR3 runs to 15 residues.

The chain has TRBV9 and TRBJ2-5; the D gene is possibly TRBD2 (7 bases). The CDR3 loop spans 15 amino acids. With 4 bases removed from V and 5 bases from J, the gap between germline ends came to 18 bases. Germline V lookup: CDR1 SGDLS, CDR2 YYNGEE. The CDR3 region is CASSSEGGPWETQYF. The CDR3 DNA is TGTGCCAGCAGCTCGGAGGGGGGGCCCTGGGAGACCCAGTACTTC.

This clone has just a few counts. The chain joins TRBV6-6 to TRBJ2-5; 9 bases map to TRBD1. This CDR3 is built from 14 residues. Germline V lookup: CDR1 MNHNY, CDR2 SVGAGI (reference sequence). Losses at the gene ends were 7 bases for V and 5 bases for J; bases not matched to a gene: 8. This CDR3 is CASNIQGAGETQYF. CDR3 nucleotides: TGTGCCAGCAACATACAGGGGGCGGGGGAGACCCAGTACTTC.

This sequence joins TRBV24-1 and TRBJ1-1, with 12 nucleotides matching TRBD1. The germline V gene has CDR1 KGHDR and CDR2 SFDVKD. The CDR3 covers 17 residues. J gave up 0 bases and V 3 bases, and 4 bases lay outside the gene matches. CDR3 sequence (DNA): TGTGCCACCAGTGATGGGGGACAGGGGGCTTTGAACACTGAAGCTTTCTTT. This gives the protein CATSDGGQGALNTEAFF.

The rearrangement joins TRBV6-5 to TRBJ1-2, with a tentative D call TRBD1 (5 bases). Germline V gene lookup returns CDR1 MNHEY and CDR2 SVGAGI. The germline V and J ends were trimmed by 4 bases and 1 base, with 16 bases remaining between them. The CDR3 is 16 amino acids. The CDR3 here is CASSSRRQPNNYGYTF. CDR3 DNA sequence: TGTGCCAGCAGTTCTCGACGACAGCCCAATAACTATGGCTACACCTTC.

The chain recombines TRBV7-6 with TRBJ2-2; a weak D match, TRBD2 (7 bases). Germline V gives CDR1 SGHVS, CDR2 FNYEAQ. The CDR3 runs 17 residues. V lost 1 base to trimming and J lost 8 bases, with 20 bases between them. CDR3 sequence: CASSLEAAGALRGELFF. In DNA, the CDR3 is TGTGCCAGCAGCTTAGAGGCGGCGGGGGCTTTAAGAGGGGAGCTGTTTTTT.

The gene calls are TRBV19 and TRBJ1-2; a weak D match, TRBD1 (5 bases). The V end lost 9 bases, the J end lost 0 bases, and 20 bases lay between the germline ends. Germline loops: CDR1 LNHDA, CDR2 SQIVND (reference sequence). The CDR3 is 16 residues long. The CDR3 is CASRLPGVQTNYGYTF. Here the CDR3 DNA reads TGTGCCAGCCGACTCCCGGGGGTCCAGACTAACTATGGCTACACCTTC.

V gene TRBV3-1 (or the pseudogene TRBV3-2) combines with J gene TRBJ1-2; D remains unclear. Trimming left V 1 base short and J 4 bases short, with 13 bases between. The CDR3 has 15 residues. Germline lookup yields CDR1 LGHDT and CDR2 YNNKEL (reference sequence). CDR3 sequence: CASSQVGAGLYGYTF. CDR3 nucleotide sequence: TGTGCCAGCAGCCAAGTGGGCGCCGGCCTCTATGGCTACACCTTC.

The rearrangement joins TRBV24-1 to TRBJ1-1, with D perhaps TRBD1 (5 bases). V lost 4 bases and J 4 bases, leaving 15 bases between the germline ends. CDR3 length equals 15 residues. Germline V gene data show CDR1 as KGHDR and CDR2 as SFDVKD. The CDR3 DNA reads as TGTGCCACCAGTGAAACAATCGGGGGATCCACTGAAGCTTTCTTT. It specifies CATSETIGGSTEAFF.

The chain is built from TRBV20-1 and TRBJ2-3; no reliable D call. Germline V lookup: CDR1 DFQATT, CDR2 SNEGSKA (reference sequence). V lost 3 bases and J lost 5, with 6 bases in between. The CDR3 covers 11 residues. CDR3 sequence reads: CSASARDTQYF. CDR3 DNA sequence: TGCAGTGCTAGTGCGAGAGATACGCAGTATTTT.

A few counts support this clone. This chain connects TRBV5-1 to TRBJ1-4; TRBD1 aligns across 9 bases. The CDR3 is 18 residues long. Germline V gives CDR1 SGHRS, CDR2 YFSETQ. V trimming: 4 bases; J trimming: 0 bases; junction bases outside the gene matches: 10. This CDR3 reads CASSPLQGARATNEKLFF. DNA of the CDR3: TGCGCCAGCAGCCCACTACAGGGGGCCAGAGCAACTAATGAAAAACTGTTTTTT.

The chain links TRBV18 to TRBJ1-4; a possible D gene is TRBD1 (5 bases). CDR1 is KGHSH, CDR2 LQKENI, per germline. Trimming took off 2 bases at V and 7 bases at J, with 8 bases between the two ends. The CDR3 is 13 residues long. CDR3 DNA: TGTGCCAGCTCACCAGACAGTACTGAAAAACTGTTTTTT. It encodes CASSPDSTEKLFF.

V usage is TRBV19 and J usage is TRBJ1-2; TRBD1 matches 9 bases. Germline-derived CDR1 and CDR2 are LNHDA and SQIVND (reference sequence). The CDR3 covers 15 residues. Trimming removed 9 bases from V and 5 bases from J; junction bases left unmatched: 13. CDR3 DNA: TGTGCCAGCTCCGGGACAGGGAATGTTCGGTATGGCTACACCTTC. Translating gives CASSGTGNVRYGYTF.

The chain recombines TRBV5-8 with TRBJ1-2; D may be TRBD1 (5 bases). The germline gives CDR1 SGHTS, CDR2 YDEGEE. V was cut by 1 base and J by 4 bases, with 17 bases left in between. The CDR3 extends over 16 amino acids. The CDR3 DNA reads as TGTGCCAGCAGCTTGCGGGGGATCCGGCGCAGCTATGGCTACACCTTC. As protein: CASSLRGIRRSYGYTF. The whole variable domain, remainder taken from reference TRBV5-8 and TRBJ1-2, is EAGVTQSPTHLIKTRGQQATLRCSPISGHTSVYWYQQALGLGLQFLLWYDEGEERNRGNFPPRFSGRQFPNYSSELNVNALELEDSALYLCASSLRGIRRSYGYTFGSGTRLTVV.

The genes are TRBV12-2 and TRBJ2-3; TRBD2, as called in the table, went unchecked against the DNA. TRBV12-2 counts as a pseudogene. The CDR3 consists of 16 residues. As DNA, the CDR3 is TGTGCAAGTCGCTTAGAATCAGGACTAGCGGCAGATACGCAGTATTTT. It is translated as CASRLESGLAADTQYF.

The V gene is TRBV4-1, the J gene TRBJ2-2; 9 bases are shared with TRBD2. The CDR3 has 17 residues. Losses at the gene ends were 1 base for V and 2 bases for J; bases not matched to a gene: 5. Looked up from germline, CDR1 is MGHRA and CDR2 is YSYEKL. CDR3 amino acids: CASSQGLAVSNTGELFF. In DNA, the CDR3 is TGCGCCAGCAGCCAAGGACTAGCGGTATCCAACACCGGGGAGCTGTTTTTT.

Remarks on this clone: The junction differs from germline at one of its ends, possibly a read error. CDR3 in amino acids: CASNQVQGGSGANVLTF. The CDR3 bases are TGTGCCAGCAACCAAGTCCAGGGAGGATCTGGGGCCAACGTCCTGACTTTC. The rearrangement links TRBV3-1 (or the pseudogene TRBV3-2) to TRBJ2-6; possible D gene TRBD2, 6 bases. CDR3 length equals 17 residues. Germline V CDR1 and CDR2: LGHDT, YNNKEL (reference sequence).

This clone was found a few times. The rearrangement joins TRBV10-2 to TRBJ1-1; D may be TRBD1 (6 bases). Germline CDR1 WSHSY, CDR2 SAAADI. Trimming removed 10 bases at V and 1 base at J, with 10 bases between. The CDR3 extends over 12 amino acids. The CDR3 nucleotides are TGCGCCACTAGGGGGACGAACACTGAAGCTTTCTTT. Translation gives CATRGTNTEAFF.

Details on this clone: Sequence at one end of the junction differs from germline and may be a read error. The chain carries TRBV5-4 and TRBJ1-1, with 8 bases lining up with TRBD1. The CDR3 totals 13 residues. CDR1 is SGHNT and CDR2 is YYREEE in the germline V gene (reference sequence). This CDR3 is CASSSTEDRVPTF. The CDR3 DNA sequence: TGTGCCAGCAGCTCCACTGAGGACAGGGTGCCTACCTTT.

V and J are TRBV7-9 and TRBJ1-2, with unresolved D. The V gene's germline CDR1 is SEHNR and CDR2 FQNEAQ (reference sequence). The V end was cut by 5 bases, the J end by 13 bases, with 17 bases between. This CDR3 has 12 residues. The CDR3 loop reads CASSPHEFGGTF. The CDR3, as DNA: TGTGCCAGCAGCCCCCATGAGTTCGGTGGCACCTTC.